This T cell receptor (beta chain) was captured by sequencing in a study of T-cell memory formation after mild COVID-19 (dated by TCRdb to about 2021). Notes on the research overall: TCR sequence clusters from the two donors were found to be largely donor specific. Longitudinal TCRalpha and TCRbeta repertoire sequencing tracked T-cell clones expanding and contracting after mild COVID-19 in two donors. Two young, previously healthy adult volunteers, one female and one male, were included in the cohort.

The instrument was an Illumina NovaSeq 6000. TCRalpha and TCRbeta cDNA libraries were constructed by 5'RACE with constant-segment primers, with sample barcodes and unique molecular identifiers being introduced. RNA was extracted from every sample with Trizol reagent. The libraries were amplified in two PCR steps, and the second step added a second sample barcode and Illumina TruSeq adapters. Libraries were sequenced on an Illumina NovaSeq with 2 x 150 bp paired-end reads. The paper's data handling went like this. With migec v1.2.7, reads were demultiplexed and then collapsed into UMI-guided consensus sequences. Using mixcr v2.1.11, UMI consensuses were aligned to TRA and TRB V and J templates and then assembled into clonotypes. A clonotype was counted as expanded or contracted only when both edgeR and NoisET called the clonotype significant, with the noise models trained on biological replicates. For edgeR calls, the cutoffs were a false discovery rate-adjusted p below 0.01 and a log2 fold-change threshold of 1. As an exploratory analysis of dynamics, PCA with hierarchical clustering was applied to max-normalized trajectories of the 1000 most abundant clonotypes. Separately sequenced CD4+ and CD8+ repertoires were used to assign a CD4 or CD8 phenotype to each responding clone. TCRdb's own reprocessing of the public reads used fastp at Q25 and MiXCR and kept productive beta chains. Every distinct CDR3 protein forms one entry, paired with its most common genes and DNA. TCRdb, not the authors, supplied the V and J calls. This sample lists over 120,000 distinct CDR3 sequences; 15% to 20% were detected once. The ten largest account for approximately 2.3% of the sample.

PBMCs were isolated by Ficoll-Paque density gradient centrifugation. The paper as a whole reports these results and caveats: Some responding clones were detected in pre-infection memory, suggesting pre-existing cross-reactive memory T cells joined the SARS-CoV-2 response. From day 15 to 85, contracting clones showed balanced CD4/CD8 phenotypes, whereas a second wave of clones that expanded from day 15 to 37 leaned towards CD4+. Contracting CD4+ clones appeared mostly in the CM and EM memory subsets, whereas CD8+ clones were enriched in EMRA. The study included only a couple of mild cases, and larger cohorts that include severe cases with pre-infection samples were judged to be necessary. The second-wave clones that peaked on day 37 were not confirmed to be SARS-CoV-2 specific.

The junction carries 17 bases between V and J, which are trimmed by 5 bases and 4 bases respectively. The CDR3, from cysteine to phenylalanine, totals 16 residues. Kept here is only the CDR3 DNA, which spans 48 bases and is read in frame from base 1. The germline V gene (reference sequence) gives CDR1 as SEHNR and CDR2 as FQNEAQ. This clonotype was seen at least ten times. No cognate antigen has been identified for it. Base-call qualities are not available, and no considerably larger clone is one nucleotide away. The chain links TRBV7-9 with TRBJ1-4; the D gene is possibly TRBD1, with 5 bases matching. The sequence came from an adult woman who had mild COVID-19 (a few samples of this study predate the infection). The sample titles of this study are shuffled in the database, so cell type and time point are left out; the donor was told from shared clones. The sequencing sample was made of PBMCs or a T cell subset sorted from them (not recorded which). The nucleotides read TGTGCCAGCAGCCTTAGCCGGGACCCAAATAATGAAAAACTGTTTTTT. This gives the protein CASSLSRDPNNEKLFF.